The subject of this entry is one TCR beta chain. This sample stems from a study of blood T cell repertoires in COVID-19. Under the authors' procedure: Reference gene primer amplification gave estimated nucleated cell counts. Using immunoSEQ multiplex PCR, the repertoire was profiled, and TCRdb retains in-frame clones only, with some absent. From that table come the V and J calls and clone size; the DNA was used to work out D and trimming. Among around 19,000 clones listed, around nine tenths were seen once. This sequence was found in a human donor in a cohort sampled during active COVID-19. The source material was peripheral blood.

CDR3 coding DNA: TGTGCCAGCAGCTTGGATTGGTCAGGGGGGAACGAGCAGTACTTC. It is translated as CASSLDWSGGNEQYF. This chain links TRBV5-4 with TRBJ2-7; TRBD1 is a possible D gene (7 bases). V was trimmed by 0 bases and J by 5 bases, leaving 15 bases between them. The V gene's germline CDR1 is SGHNT and CDR2 YYREEE (reference sequence). This CDR3 is 15 amino acids long.